This T cell receptor (beta chain) was documented in a study of cytomegalovirus exposure and HLA in healthy donors. The PCR made use of 60 Vbeta and 13 Jbeta primers. This table comes from immunoSEQ multiplex PCR, and its TCRdb copy is limited to in-frame clones, with some not included. The sample has about 130,000 clones, around 80% seen once. The sequencing input was PBMCs. The clonotype was recovered from a man aged 25-45 years in good health.

The CDR3 DNA follows: TGTGCCAGCAGTTCCGGGACAGGGTCGGGCGAGCAGTACTTC. Translating gives CASSSGTGSGEQYF. The chain uses TRBV28 and TRBJ2-7, with 9 bases that match TRBD1. The V gene end was trimmed by 4 bases and the J gene end by 6 bases; junction bases not matched to a gene: 7. This CDR3 region has 14 residues. Germline lookup yields CDR1 MDHEN and CDR2 SYDVKM.